This T cell receptor beta chain was captured in a study of T cell responses to AZD1222 COVID-19 vaccine. General observations from the study: Just a handful of AZD1222 recipients tested seropositive at baseline. There were mostly white British donors and more females than males, and clonal diversity was possibly underestimated. Without day 14 samples, only post-peak T cell repertoires were studied. Nearly half of spike-specific TCRs reportedly go after variant regions that carry no mutations.

This CDR3 spans 14 amino acids. Germline V lookup: CDR1 SGHNT, CDR2 YENEEA. The V end lost 5 bases, the J end lost 1 base, and 10 bases lay between the germline ends. Clones were read by immunoSEQ multiplex PCR, and TCRdb kept only the in-frame ones, dropping some. The profile covers 100,000 to 120,000 clones, with nearly 90% appearing a single time and around 3.2% taken by the ten largest. Comment on this clone: Its antigen is currently unknown.

The chain combines TRBV11-3 with TRBJ2-3, with a possible D match to TRBD1 (6 bases). The clonotype originates from an adult in good health. The specimen comprised peripheral blood, sampled on day 0 of AZD1222 vaccination. The chain's CDR3 is CASSKNRGTDTQYF. The CDR3 region has the DNA TGTGCCAGCAGCAAGAACAGGGGCACAGATACGCAGTATTTT.